The 27 T cell receptor beta chains in this list originate from one sample, sequenced in a study of cytomegalovirus exposure and HLA in healthy donors. Use of 60 Vbeta and 13 Jbeta primers characterized the PCR. Measured with immunoSEQ multiplex PCR; TCRdb has only the in-frame clones, and not every one. The sample records approximately 140,000 clones, around 83% being singletons. Sequenced material: PBMCs. These receptors came from a male donor in good health and CMV-seropositive.

The genes are TRBV28 and TRBJ2-7; maybe TRBD1 (6 bases). Germline V gene sequence: CDR1 MDHEN, CDR2 SYDVKM. V lost 5 bases and J lost 1, with 12 bases in between. CDR3 size: 14 residues. This chain's CDR3 is CASSPRDISYEQYF. As DNA, the CDR3 is TGTGCCAGCAGTCCACGGGACATTTCCTACGAGCAGTACTTC.

The chain carries TRBV18 and TRBJ2-7; D may be TRBD1 (6 bases). The CDR3 extends over 12 amino acids. Trimming shortened V by 2 bases and J by 5 bases, and 7 bases separated the two germline ends. Germline V gives CDR1 KGHSH, CDR2 LQKENI. The CDR3 sequence: CASSPSGDEQYF. The DNA of the CDR3 is TGTGCCAGCTCACCATCAGGGGACGAGCAGTACTTC.

This clone was counted between two and nine times. This chain uses TRBV5-4 with TRBJ2-7, with a weak D call TRBD1 (5 bases). From germline, CDR1 is SGHNT and CDR2 YYREEE (reference sequence). The CDR3 contains 14 residues. V was pared by 2 bases and J by 3 bases, with 12 bases between. CDR3 bases: TGTGCCAGCAGCTTAGGGCAGGGCTTCTACGAGCAGTACTTC. Residues: CASSLGQGFYEQYF.

The chain is built from TRBV9 and TRBJ1-1, with D unclear. CDR1 SGDLS and CDR2 YYNGEE come from the germline V gene. This CDR3 is built from 14 residues. Trimming pared 1 base from V and 1 base from J, leaving 8 bases between. The CDR3 sequence is CASSVTGWNTEAFF. DNA of the CDR3: TGTGCCAGCAGCGTAACGGGATGGAACACTGAAGCTTTCTTT.

V gene TRBV7-9 combines with J gene TRBJ2-3, with D possibly matching TRBD1 (5 bases). Trimming pared 5 bases from V and 6 bases from J, leaving 12 bases between. This CDR3 spans 13 amino acids. CDR1 and CDR2 from the germline V gene are SEHNR and FQNEAQ (reference sequence). Here the CDR3 reads CASSPRAVDTQYF. The DNA of the CDR3 is TGTGCCAGCAGCCCCAGGGCAGTCGATACGCAGTATTTT.

The V gene is TRBV19, the J gene TRBJ1-4; 9 bases are a match to TRBD1. V was clipped by 5 bases and J by 0 bases; unmatched bases: 10. CDR1 and CDR2 (germline): LNHDA, SQIVND (reference sequence). The CDR3 runs to 18 residues. The CDR3 loop is CASSVNPTGGATNEKLFF. DNA for the CDR3: TGTGCCAGTAGTGTTAATCCGACAGGGGGTGCAACTAATGAAAAACTGTTTTTT.

The chain couples TRBV18 to TRBJ1-4, with D possibly matching TRBD1 (5 bases). V was cut by 4 bases and J by 0 bases, with 9 bases left in between. CDR1 and CDR2 from the germline V gene are KGHSH and LQKENI. The CDR3 spans 15 residues. The CDR3 DNA reads TGTGCCAGCTCACAGAGACAGACAACTAATGAAAAACTGTTTTTT. It translates to CASSQRQTTNEKLFF.

The V call is TRBV5-6, the J call TRBJ2-2; 9 bases map to TRBD2. The CDR3 runs 18 residues. The V gene end was trimmed by 3 bases and the J gene end by 4 bases; junction bases not matched to a gene: 13. Germline V lookup: CDR1 SGHDT, CDR2 YYEEEE. CDR3 sequence: CASSSQGGRARSTGELFF. CDR3 DNA sequence: TGTGCCAGCAGCTCGCAAGGCGGGAGGGCCCGGAGCACCGGGGAGCTGTTTTTT.

The rearrangement joins TRBV14 to TRBJ1-1; 8 bases agree with TRBD1. This CDR3 is 15 amino acids long. Trimming cost V 2 bases and J 5 bases; bases outside gene matches: 7. The germline V gene encodes CDR1 SGHDN and CDR2 FVKESK. In DNA, the CDR3 is TGTGCCAGCAGCCAAAACACAGGGGGAGTAACTGAAGCTTTCTTT. Protein sequence: CASSQNTGGVTEAFF.

The V and J genes are TRBV18 and TRBJ2-1; 10 bases match TRBD1. The CDR3 consists of 16 residues. V lost 3 bases, J lost 6 bases, and 8 bases stayed unmatched. Germline V gene data show CDR1 as KGHSH and CDR2 as LQKENI. CDR3 sequence (DNA): TGTGCCAGCTCACCCCCGACAGGGGGCGCGGGCAATGAGCAGTTCTTC. It translates to CASSPPTGGAGNEQFF. Based on the CDR3 plus reference TRBV18 and TRBJ2-1, the full variable domain is NAGVMQNPRHLVRRRGQEARLRCSPMKGHSHVYWYRQLPEEGLKFMVYLQKENIIDESGMPKERFSAEFPKEGPSILRIQQVVRGDSAAYFCASSPPTGGAGNEQFFGPGTRLTVL.

This clone was found once. The CDR3 region has the DNA TGCGCCAGCAGCTTGGCGGGGGGAGCCTCCTACGAGCAGTACTTC. It translates to CASSLAGGASYEQYF. The gene calls are TRBV5-1 and TRBJ2-7, with TRBD2 matching 7 bases. The CDR3 contains 15 residues. Germline V gives CDR1 SGHRS, CDR2 YFSETQ. V was clipped by 0 bases and J by 0 bases; unmatched bases: 3. Using reference TRBV5-1 and TRBJ2-7 for the parts outside the CDR3, the full variable domain is KAGVTQTPRYLIKTRGQQVTLSCSPISGHRSVSWYQQTPGQGLQFLFEYFSETQRNKGNFPGRFSGRQFSNSRSEMNVSTLELGDSALYLCASSLAGGASYEQYFGPGTRLTVT.

The V gene is TRBV7-8, the J gene TRBJ2-7; 7 bases agree with TRBD1. Germline-derived CDR1 and CDR2 are SGHVS and FQNEAQ. The junction had 7 bases not matched to a gene; V was cut back by 5 bases and J by 0 bases. The CDR3 totals 15 residues. The CDR3 nucleotides read TGTGCCAGCAGCGCGCACAGGGGTCCCTCCTACGAGCAGTACTTC. Translation gives CASSAHRGPSYEQYF.

This chain joins TRBV6-6 and TRBJ2-7; weak D call: TRBD2 (6 bases). Per the germline V gene, CDR1 is MNHNY and CDR2 is SVGAGI (reference sequence). V was cut by 8 bases and J by 6 bases, with 23 bases left in between. CDR3 size: 15 residues. In DNA form, the CDR3 reads TGTGCCAGCTCCGCGCCAAGAAGGGACTCCCTCGAGCAGTACTTC. This encodes CASSAPRRDSLEQYF.

V usage is TRBV10-3 and J usage is TRBJ2-3, with 14 bases aligning to TRBD2. Germline CDR1 ENHRY, CDR2 SYGVKD. The CDR3 contains 16 residues. V trimming: 5 bases; J trimming: 7 bases; junction bases outside the gene matches: 8. CDR3: CAISTGLAGGENTQYF. CDR3 sequence (DNA): TGTGCCATCAGTACAGGACTAGCGGGAGGTGAAAATACGCAGTATTTT.

As DNA, the CDR3 is TGTGCCAGCAGTCGTATGGGGGACTCAAGGGAGCTGTTTTTT. Its translation is CASSRMGDSRELFF. J is TRBJ2-2 and V is TRBV6-5; TRBD2 might be the D (6 bases). In germline, CDR1 is MNHEY, CDR2 SVGAGI. The CDR3 is 14 residues long. The germline V and J ends were trimmed by 5 bases and 9 bases, with 16 bases remaining between them.

The CDR3 loop reads CASSLGQENQPQHF. CDR3 DNA: TGCGCCAGCAGCTTGGGACAGGAGAATCAGCCCCAGCATTTT. This chain links TRBV5-1 with TRBJ1-5; tentative D call: TRBD1 (6 bases). Germline V CDR1 and CDR2: SGHRS, YFSETQ. The CDR3 consists of 14 residues. Trimming stripped 0 bases from V and 4 bases from J, with 8 bases between. Together with reference TRBV5-1 and TRBJ1-5, the CDR3 gives the full variable domain: KAGVTQTPRYLIKTRGQQVTLSCSPISGHRSVSWYQQTPGQGLQFLFEYFSETQRNKGNFPGRFSGRQFSNSRSEMNVSTLELGDSALYLCASSLGQENQPQHFGDGTRLSIL.

The genes are TRBV2 and TRBJ2-3; 8 bases fit TRBD1. The V segment lost 10 bases and the J segment 2 bases; nucleotides outside the gene matches: 5. Germline CDR1 reads SNHLY; CDR2 reads FYNNEI. This CDR3 has 13 amino acids. CDR3 region: CATMTGDTDTQYF. DNA of the CDR3: TGTGCCACCATGACAGGGGACACAGATACGCAGTATTTT.

This clone came up once. V is TRBV28 and J is TRBJ1-6; D perhaps matches TRBD1 (5 bases). Trimming removed 7 bases from V and 0 bases from J, with 13 bases in between. Germline V CDR1 and CDR2: MDHEN, SYDVKM. CDR3 length: 16 amino acids. The CDR3 spells CASNDATVSYNSPLHF. In nucleotides, the CDR3 is TGTGCCAGCAATGATGCGACAGTCTCCTATAATTCACCCCTCCACTTT.

CDR3 coding DNA: TGTGCCAGCAGCTCAAACACGCGGGATTACACTGAAGCTTTCTTT. This translates into CASSSNTRDYTEAFF. The chain links TRBV11-3 to TRBJ1-1; D is undetermined. CDR3 length: 15 amino acids. V gave up 4 bases and J gave up 3 bases, with 15 bases separating them. The germline V gene has CDR1 SGHNT and CDR2 YENEEA.

V gene TRBV13 combines with J gene TRBJ2-5, with TRBD2 matching over 12 bases. This CDR3 comprises 14 residues. CDR1 and CDR2 (germline): PRHDT, FYEKMQ (reference sequence). Germline trimming cut 5 bases from V and 11 bases from J; bases unmatched to any gene: 9. For the CDR3, the DNA is TGTGCCAGCAGCACCAGGACTAGCGGGAAGGTTCAGTACTTC. Translating gives CASSTRTSGKVQYF. The variable domain in full, completed from reference TRBV13 and TRBJ2-5, reads AAGVIQSPRHLIKEKRETATLKCYPIPRHDTVYWYQQGPGQDPQFLISFYEKMQSDKGSIPDRFSAQQFSDYHSELNMSSLELGDSALYFCASSTRTSGKVQYFGPGTRLLVL.

V and J are TRBV15 and TRBJ1-4; D is possibly TRBD1 (5 bases). V was shortened by 5 bases and J by 8 bases, with 12 bases between the two germline ends. The germline V gene encodes CDR1 LNHNV and CDR2 YYDKDF (reference sequence). The CDR3 is 13 amino acids. The CDR3 spells CATSPSPGEKLFF. CDR3 coding DNA: TGTGCCACCAGCCCAAGCCCAGGGGAAAAACTGTTTTTT.

This rearrangement joins TRBV18 to TRBJ2-3; D remains unclear. Germline CDR1 KGHSH, CDR2 LQKENI. V shed 1 base and J shed 4 bases, with 6 bases lying between them. The length of the CDR3 is 13 residues. For the CDR3, the DNA is TGTGCCAGCTCACCACGGAGCCCAGATACGCAGTATTTT. Translation gives CASSPRSPDTQYF.

The chain couples TRBV13 to TRBJ2-3, with a tentative D call TRBD1 (6 bases). The V gene's germline CDR1 is PRHDT and CDR2 FYEKMQ (reference sequence). Trimming removed 0 bases from V and 0 bases from J, with 10 bases in between. The CDR3 consists of 16 residues. The CDR3 region has the DNA TGTGCCAGCAGCTTAGGGTCAGGGGAGAGCACAGATACGCAGTATTTT. It encodes CASSLGSGESTDTQYF.

The V gene is TRBV6-6, the J gene TRBJ2-2, with 8 bases matching TRBD1. The germline CDR1 and CDR2 sequences are MNHNY and SVGAGI (reference sequence). V was pared by 2 bases and J by 1 base, with 3 bases of the junction left unmatched. The CDR3 spans 16 residues. CDR3 loop: CASSYETGENTGELFF. The CDR3 DNA follows: TGTGCCAGCAGTTACGAGACAGGGGAGAACACCGGGGAGCTGTTTTTT.

The chain employs TRBV10-2 and TRBJ2-2, with TRBD2 matching 10 bases. V shed 6 bases and J 2 bases; nucleotides not matched to a gene: 6. This CDR3 is 16 amino acids long. Germline V gene sequence: CDR1 WSHSY, CDR2 SAAADI. CDR3 bases: TGCGCCAGCAGCTCCGGGACTAGCGTAAACACCGGGGAGCTGTTTTTT. Amino acids: CASSSGTSVNTGELFF.

This chain joins TRBV11-2 and TRBJ2-3; D may be TRBD1 (5 bases). This CDR3 region has 15 residues. Germline V gene lookup returns CDR1 SGHAT and CDR2 FQNNGV. V was pared by 5 bases and J by 2 bases, with 14 bases between. The chain's CDR3 is CASSARQRNTDTQYF. The CDR3 coding sequence is TGTGCCAGCAGCGCGCGACAGAGAAACACAGATACGCAGTATTTT.

The gene calls are TRBV9 and TRBJ2-2; 7 bases fit TRBD2. The CDR3 covers 14 residues. V lost 4 bases to trimming and J lost 7 bases; unmatched junction nucleotides: 7. Germline loops: CDR1 SGDLS, CDR2 YYNGEE. Here the CDR3 reads CASSPRLAVGELFF. In DNA, the CDR3 is TGTGCCAGCAGCCCCCGTCTAGCGGTCGGGGAGCTGTTTTTT.